Described below is a single T cell receptor (beta chain) sequence and its context. The antigen remains unidentified. The entry originates in a study of blood T cells in healthy people across ages. Study-wide results and caveats: Total diversity from one million sequenced T cells was likely underestimated.

For the second PCR, which ran for about 6 to 11 cycles, a sample-barcoded 5' primer and a J-beta primer mix were used. Each cDNA molecule was tagged by a template-switch adaptor with 12 random nucleotides. TCRdb ran MiXCR on the 5' RACE reads and lists one entry per CDR3 protein. Here the sample spans 710,000 or so distinct CDR3 sequences, roughly 30% being singletons. The V gene's germline CDR1 is SEHNR and CDR2 FQNEAQ (reference sequence). The CDR3 extends over 14 amino acids. Trimming removed 2 bases from V and 6 bases from J, with 11 bases in between. The sample consisted of blood. This sequence was found in a woman of 80 years or more in good health. This chain links TRBV7-9 with TRBJ2-1; possible D gene TRBD1, 7 bases. The CDR3 protein is CASSLQGGRNEQFF. CDR3 bases: TGTGCCAGCAGCTTACAGGGGGGACGCAATGAGCAGTTCTTC.